Below are 9 T cell receptor beta chains sequenced from a single sample in a study of T-cell memory formation after mild COVID-19. TCRdb recomputed calls from the 5' RACE reads with MiXCR, one row per CDR3 protein. The sample lists roughly 450,000 distinct CDR3 sequences, 18% occurring once. Sequencing was performed on PBMCs or a T cell subset sorted from them (not recorded which). These receptors were obtained from an adult woman who had mild COVID-19 (a few samples of this study predate the infection). Cell type and time point are not known.

The V gene is TRBV29-1, the J gene TRBJ2-1, with D possibly matching TRBD2 (5 bases). This CDR3 comprises 12 residues. Trimming shortened V by 8 bases and J by 9 bases, and 17 bases separated the two germline ends. Germline CDR1 and CDR2: SQVTM and ANQGSEA. The CDR3 region has the DNA TGCAGCACCCGCGGGCTTTTTACTGAGCAGTTCTTC. Protein: CSTRGLFTEQFF.

This clonotype has a handful of counts. J is TRBJ1-2 and V is TRBV6-5, with TRBD1 as a possible D gene (5 bases). V lost 5 bases, J lost 7 bases, and 11 bases lay in between. The CDR3 runs to 12 residues. Germline-derived CDR1 and CDR2 are MNHEY and SVGAGI. The DNA for the CDR3 is TGTGCCAGCAGTCGCCAGGGTCGTGGCTACACCTTC. This codes for CASSRQGRGYTF.

This clonotype was observed a handful of times. CDR3 amino acids: CASSFLAGGSYNEQFF. The CDR3 bases are TGCGCCAGCAGCTTTCTAGCGGGTGGCTCCTACAATGAGCAGTTCTTC. V gene TRBV5-1 combines with J gene TRBJ2-1, with 8 positions matching TRBD2. The germline V gene encodes CDR1 SGHRS and CDR2 YFSETQ. V shed 2 bases and J 0 bases; nucleotides not matched to a gene: 4. The CDR3 runs to 16 residues.

This clonotype has more than one count but fewer than ten. V and J are TRBV6-5 and TRBJ2-2; perhaps TRBD2 as D (5 bases). V was clipped by 3 bases and J by 6 bases, with 8 bases between them. The germline V gene has CDR1 MNHEY and CDR2 SVGAGI. This CDR3 has 13 amino acids. The CDR3 DNA reads as TGTGCCAGCAGTTATCCGGAGGCCGGGGAGCTGTTTTTT. It codes for CASSYPEAGELFF.

DNA of the CDR3: TGTGCCAGCAGCTTAGCTCCCGAGCAGTACTTC. It yields the protein CASSLAPEQYF. The chain links TRBV7-2 to TRBJ2-7, with D hard to call. Germline assignment: CDR1 SGHTA and CDR2 FQGNSA. The CDR3 covers 11 residues. V lost 0 bases and J lost 6, with 3 bases in between.

This clonotype was observed a few times. V gene TRBV24-1 combines with J gene TRBJ2-3; D might be TRBD1 (6 bases). Germline V gives CDR1 KGHDR, CDR2 SFDVKD. CDR3 length equals 16 residues. Trimming cost V 3 bases and J 1 base, with 13 bases left between them. CDR3 in DNA: TGTGCCACCAGTGATCCCCCCAGGGGTCGCACAGATACGCAGTATTTT. Amino acid sequence: CATSDPPRGRTDTQYF.

This clonotype was picked up a small number of times. V is TRBV7-9 and J is TRBJ2-7; a weak D match, TRBD1 (6 bases). The ends were cut back, 4 bases at V and 4 bases at J, with 23 bases in the middle. The CDR3 length is 17 residues. The germline CDR1 and CDR2 sequences are SEHNR and FQNEAQ (reference sequence). CDR3 in DNA: TGTGCCAGCAGCTATGAGAACCCCGGGACAACGAAGTACGAGCAGTACTTC. Translating gives CASSYENPGTTKYEQYF.

V gene TRBV6-2 or TRBV6-3 combines with J gene TRBJ2-1, with TRBD1 identical over 8 bases. V lost 6 bases to trimming and J lost 0 bases; unmatched junction nucleotides: 4. Germline values: CDR1 MNHEY, CDR2 SVGEGT. The CDR3 totals 15 residues. The CDR3: CASRRTGSSYNEQFF. CDR3 DNA: TGTGCCAGCAGACGGACAGGGAGCTCCTACAATGAGCAGTTCTTC.

This rearrangement joins TRBV6-5 to TRBJ1-1; D not resolved. CDR3 length: 15 amino acids. V was clipped by 0 bases and J by 4 bases, with 12 bases between them. From germline, CDR1 is MNHEY and CDR2 SVGAGI. The CDR3 region is CASSYSKGWLTEAFF. The CDR3, as DNA: TGTGCCAGCAGTTACTCGAAGGGTTGGCTCACTGAAGCTTTCTTT.